The next 8 T cell receptor beta chains were all read from a single sample in a study of response to subunit inactivated influenza vaccine. TCRdb re-analysed the RT-PCR reads in MiXCR, keeping a single row per CDR3 protein. The table lists about 500,000 distinct CDR3 sequences, approximately 6.9% of them singletons. The input for sequencing was PBMCs from blood, taken less than 30 months after vaccination. Every receptor here comes from a man aged 50 to 69 who received an inactivated influenza vaccine.

This clonotype was recorded a few times. V usage is TRBV5-1 and J usage is TRBJ1-2, with 7 bases that match TRBD1. In germline, CDR1 is SGHRS, CDR2 YFSETQ. This CDR3 is built from 13 residues. V trimming: 0 bases; J trimming: 6 bases; junction bases outside the gene matches: 2. CDR3 sequence reads: CASSLGQGHGYTF. In DNA form, the CDR3 reads TGCGCCAGCAGCTTGGGACAGGGCCATGGCTACACCTTC.

The rearrangement uses TRBV5-1 and TRBJ2-7; D may be TRBD1 (6 bases). V was cut by 1 base and J by 7 bases, with 9 bases left in between. The CDR3 sequence is 12 residues long. Per the germline V gene, CDR1 is SGHRS and CDR2 is YFSETQ. The CDR3 sequence: CASSLRTGEQYF. The CDR3 DNA sequence: TGCGCCAGCAGCTTGCGCACAGGGGAGCAGTACTTC.

The chain carries TRBV6-5 and TRBJ1-1, with 7 bases fitting TRBD1. Looked up from germline, CDR1 is MNHEY and CDR2 is SVGAGI. The trim removed 1 base at V and 4 bases at J, leaving 0 bases unmatched. The CDR3 sequence is 13 residues long. CDR3 region: CASSYYRGTEAFF. CDR3 coding DNA: TGTGCCAGCAGTTACTACAGGGGCACTGAAGCTTTCTTT.

CDR3 residues: CASSLRTAHEQYF. DNA of the CDR3: TGTGCCAGCAGCCTAAGGACAGCTCACGAGCAGTACTTC. This chain connects TRBV7-2 to TRBJ2-7, with D possibly TRBD1 on 6 matching bases. This CDR3 has 13 residues. Per the germline V gene, CDR1 is SGHTA and CDR2 is FQGNSA. Trimming shortened V by 5 bases and J by 5 bases, and 13 bases separated the two germline ends. The full variable domain, with the rest looked up from reference TRBV7-2 and TRBJ2-7, is GAGVSQSPSNKVTEKGKDVELRCDPISGHTALYWYRQSLGQGLEFLIYFQGNSAPDKSGLPSDRFSAERTGGSVSTLTIQRTQQEDSAVYLCASSLRTAHEQYFGPGTRLTVT.

There are many counts of this clonotype. J is TRBJ1-1 and V is TRBV2; D uncertain. The CDR3 consists of 14 residues. Germline CDR1 and CDR2: SNHLY and FYNNEI. Between the trimmed V and J ends, which lost 4 bases and 4 bases, there was a span of 13 bases. The CDR3 loop reads CASSAWAGGTEAFF. The CDR3 bases are TGTGCCAGCAGTGCTTGGGCTGGAGGCACTGAAGCTTTCTTT.

This clonotype has more than one count but fewer than ten. The chain recombines TRBV7-2 with TRBJ1-1, with D possibly matching TRBD1 (5 bases). V lost 5 bases and J 4 bases, leaving 14 bases between the germline ends. Germline V CDR1 and CDR2: SGHTA, FQGNSA. There are 14 residues in the CDR3. Here the CDR3 reads CASSPGRRGTEAFF. The CDR3 nucleotides read TGTGCCAGCAGCCCGGGACGGCGGGGCACTGAAGCTTTCTTT.

A few counts support this clonotype. The J gene is TRBJ1-1, the V gene TRBV10-3, with D perhaps TRBD1 (5 bases). Germline V gene data show CDR1 as ENHRY and CDR2 as SYGVKD. V was shortened by 0 bases and J by 4 bases, with 12 bases between the two germline ends. The CDR3 loop spans 15 amino acids. The CDR3 sequence: CAISESGGSGTEAFF. DNA for the CDR3: TGTGCCATCAGTGAGTCCGGGGGATCAGGCACTGAAGCTTTCTTT.

This clonotype occurred many times. The rearrangement uses TRBV29-1 and TRBJ2-1, with D possibly TRBD1 on 5 matching bases. The V end lost 4 bases, the J end lost 5 bases, and 15 bases lay between the germline ends. The CDR3 is 14 amino acids. CDR1 SQVTM and CDR2 ANQGSEA come from the germline V gene. The DNA of the CDR3 is TGCAGCGTTGCACACAGACAGATTAACAATGAGCAGTTCTTC. It translates to CSVAHRQINNEQFF.